Each of the 27 T cell receptor beta chains below was sequenced from the same sample in a study of blood T cells in healthy people across ages. Then a second PCR, running roughly 7 to 12 cycles, was carried out with a sample-barcoded 5' primer and a J-beta primer mix. One entry per CDR3 protein, called by TCRdb with MiXCR from the 5' RACE reads. This table has roughly 500,000 distinct CDR3 sequences, nearly 25% appearing once. These data also formed part of another study, on T cells of mothers and their children.

Specimen: blood. The receptors originated from a boy aged 5-17 years in good health.

The chain links TRBV6-2 or TRBV6-3 to TRBJ2-6; no reliable D call. Germline V gene sequence: CDR1 MNHEY, CDR2 SVGEGT. The CDR3 loop spans 16 amino acids. The V gene lost 7 bases and the J gene lost 2 bases, with 15 bases spanning the gap. The CDR3 DNA is TGTGCCAGCAACCAAACTCCAGGCCCTGGGGCCAACGTCCTGACTTTC. Its protein product is CASNQTPGPGANVLTF.

This clonotype was seen a few times. The J gene is TRBJ1-4, the V gene TRBV5-1, with a possible D match to TRBD1 (6 bases). CDR3 length: 18 residues. CDR1 and CDR2 from the germline V gene are SGHRS and YFSETQ. V was shortened by 3 bases and J by 7 bases, with 25 bases between the two germline ends. Here the CDR3 DNA reads TGCGCCAGCAGCTATCGACAGGTTTCTATTCATGGTAGTGAAAAACTGTTTTTT. Translated: CASSYRQVSIHGSEKLFF.

This clonotype was observed at least ten times. The chain uses TRBV28 and TRBJ2-6, with D perhaps matching TRBD1 or TRBD2 (5 bases each). With 5 bases removed from V and 4 bases from J, the gap between germline ends came to 9 bases. The germline V gene encodes CDR1 MDHEN and CDR2 SYDVKM. The CDR3 has 14 amino acids. This CDR3 is CASSTGAGANVLTF. The CDR3 region has the DNA TGTGCCAGCAGTACCGGGGCGGGGGCCAACGTCCTGACTTTC.

This chain joins TRBV9 and TRBJ2-5; D is perhaps TRBD1 (6 bases). The germline V gene has CDR1 SGDLS and CDR2 YYNGEE. This CDR3 has 15 amino acids. Between the trimmed V and J ends, which lost 0 bases and 1 base, there was a span of 10 bases. The CDR3: CASSVGGQFQETQYF. CDR3 DNA: TGTGCCAGCAGCGTAGGTGGACAGTTCCAAGAGACCCAGTACTTC.

V gene TRBV6-2 or TRBV6-3 combines with J gene TRBJ2-1, with TRBD2 matching over 12 bases. CDR3 length equals 15 residues. Germline CDR1 reads MNHEY; CDR2 reads SVGEGT. Trimming removed 6 bases from V and 7 bases from J; junction bases left unmatched: 7. CDR3 sequence: CASRTGTSGSNEQFF. CDR3 DNA sequence: TGTGCCAGCAGAACCGGGACTAGCGGGTCGAATGAGCAGTTCTTC.

This clonotype was recorded many times. This chain uses TRBV12-3 or TRBV12-4 with TRBJ2-1; TRBD2 agrees at 12 bases. The V and J ends lost 5 bases and 4 bases, in that order; junction bases with no gene match: 6. The CDR3 totals 16 residues. DNA of the CDR3: TGTGCCAGCAGTCCGCCGACTAGCGGGAGTTACAATGAGCAGTTCTTC. Amino acid sequence: CASSPPTSGSYNEQFF.

This clonotype was seen many times. The chain links TRBV20-1 to TRBJ2-7, with D possibly being TRBD1 (6 bases). V was pared by 2 bases and J by 3 bases, with 23 bases between. Germline CDR1 is DFQATT and CDR2 is SNEGSKA (reference sequence). This CDR3 is built from 17 residues. CDR3 sequence reads: CSARRGVTGPDNYEQYF. Here the CDR3 DNA reads TGCAGTGCTAGACGGGGAGTAACAGGGCCTGACAACTACGAGCAGTACTTC.

This clonotype was recorded many times. J is TRBJ1-1 and V is TRBV12-3 or TRBV12-4; weak D call: TRBD1 (5 bases). Trimming cost V 3 bases and J 5 bases, with 10 bases left between them. The CDR3 loop spans 13 amino acids. The CDR3 here is CASSLGGETEAFF. In nucleotides, the CDR3 is TGTGCCAGCAGTTTGGGAGGGGAGACTGAAGCTTTCTTT.

This clonotype was counted only a few times. The V call is TRBV12-3 or TRBV12-4, the J call TRBJ1-3, with unresolved D. Trimming cost V 4 bases and J 7 bases, with 14 bases left between them. The CDR3 spans 14 residues. The CDR3 loop is CASSWKVRSNTIYF. The CDR3 region has the DNA TGTGCCAGCAGTTGGAAAGTTAGAAGTAACACCATATATTTT.

This clonotype was seen a handful of times. V and J are TRBV4-3 and TRBJ2-7; 10 bases agree with TRBD1. Germline values: CDR1 LGHNA, CDR2 YSLEER. J gave up 6 bases and V 0 bases, and 5 bases lay outside the gene matches. This CDR3 has 15 amino acids. The CDR3 DNA follows: TGCGCCAGCAGCCAAGATATGGGGACAGGGGCCGAGCAGTACTTC. Amino acid sequence: CASSQDMGTGAEQYF.

V gene TRBV5-1 combines with J gene TRBJ2-7, with D perhaps matching TRBD1 (6 bases). Germline V gene lookup returns CDR1 SGHRS and CDR2 YFSETQ. The CDR3 is made up of 15 amino acids. Trimming took 0 bases from V and 2 from J, leaving 12 bases between them. The CDR3 DNA follows: TGCGCCAGCAGCTTGGTTCGGGACATACCCTACGAGCAGTACTTC. The encoded protein is CASSLVRDIPYEQYF.

This chain links TRBV9 with TRBJ2-3; D possibly corresponds to TRBD2 (6 bases). CDR1 is SGDLS, CDR2 YYNGEE, per germline. There are 14 residues in the CDR3. The V end lost 3 bases, the J end lost 3 bases, and 11 bases lay between the germline ends. Here the CDR3 DNA reads TGTGCCAGCAGCGCCGGGACTTGGACAGATACGCAGTATTTT. It is translated as CASSAGTWTDTQYF.

The chain couples TRBV13 to TRBJ2-2; 14 bases agree with TRBD2. V shed 5 bases, J shed 5 bases, and the junction held 7 bases outside the gene matches. The CDR3 covers 17 residues. Germline-derived CDR1 and CDR2 are PRHDT and FYEKMQ (reference sequence). The CDR3 sequence is CASSPGLAGGRTGELFF. The DNA for the CDR3 is TGTGCCAGCAGCCCCGGACTAGCGGGAGGTCGTACCGGGGAGCTGTTTTTT. Full variable domain (remainder filled in from reference TRBV13 and TRBJ2-2): AAGVIQSPRHLIKEKRETATLKCYPIPRHDTVYWYQQGPGQDPQFLISFYEKMQSDKGSIPDRFSAQQFSDYHSELNMSSLELGDSALYFCASSPGLAGGRTGELFFGEGSRLTVL.

This chain links TRBV5-1 with TRBJ2-1, with D possibly called TRBD1 or TRBD2 (5 bases each). With 7 bases removed from V and 0 bases from J, the gap between germline ends came to 14 bases. The CDR3 totals 15 residues. The germline gives CDR1 SGHRS, CDR2 YFSETQ. The CDR3 sequence is CASRLGTTSYNEQFF. CDR3 nucleotide sequence: TGCGCCAGCCGACTCGGGACCACCTCCTACAATGAGCAGTTCTTC.

This clonotype appeared a few times. J is TRBJ2-1 and V is TRBV20-1; D may be TRBD2 (5 bases). Trimming pared 3 bases from V and 0 bases from J, leaving 12 bases between. Germline lookup yields CDR1 DFQATT and CDR2 SNEGSKA (reference sequence). The CDR3 runs to 15 residues. The CDR3 DNA reads TGCAGTGCTAGCGCGCAGCGGAGCTCCTACAATGAGCAGTTCTTC. It specifies CSASAQRSSYNEQFF.

This clonotype was found a few times. The chain has TRBV20-1 and TRBJ2-7, with D perhaps matching TRBD1 (6 bases). This CDR3 is 13 amino acids long. Germline assignment: CDR1 DFQATT and CDR2 SNEGSKA (reference sequence). Trimming removed 6 bases from V and 3 bases from J, with 15 bases in between. CDR3 protein: CSAPLRGFYEQYF. The CDR3 coding sequence is TGCAGTGCCCCTCTCAGGGGTTTCTACGAGCAGTACTTC.

This clonotype was found once. This sequence joins TRBV20-1 and TRBJ2-7, with TRBD2 matching over 13 bases. Germline CDR1 and CDR2: DFQATT and SNEGSKA (reference sequence). Losses at the gene ends were 6 bases for V and 4 bases for J; bases not matched to a gene: 12. The CDR3 runs 16 residues. The CDR3 sequence is CSAPGLAGPLFYEQYF. The CDR3 DNA sequence: TGCAGTGCCCCGGGACTAGCGGGGCCTCTTTTTTACGAGCAGTACTTC.

This clonotype was counted only a few times. The chain links TRBV27 to TRBJ2-5; possible D gene TRBD1, 5 bases. Trimming shortened V by 2 bases and J by 0 bases, and 16 bases separated the two germline ends. In germline, CDR1 is MNHEY, CDR2 SMNVEV (reference sequence). This CDR3 has 17 residues. The CDR3 is CASSLDSNPINQETQYF. CDR3 DNA sequence: TGTGCCAGCAGTTTAGACAGCAACCCCATTAACCAAGAGACCCAGTACTTC.

This clonotype showed up just a few times. The rearrangement uses TRBV5-6 and TRBJ2-3; no definite D call. Trimming took off 1 base at V and 8 bases at J, with 11 bases between the two ends. CDR3 size: 13 residues. The germline V gene has CDR1 SGHDT and CDR2 YYEEEE. The CDR3 loop is CASSLTATRTQYF. The CDR3 nucleotides read TGTGCCAGCAGCTTGACTGCCACACGTACGCAGTATTTT.

This clonotype turned up a few times. This chain joins TRBV7-3 and TRBJ2-1, with D possibly being TRBD1 or TRBD2 (6 bases each). Germline loops: CDR1 SGHTA, CDR2 FQGTGA. The CDR3 is 16 amino acids. The V end was cut by 2 bases, the J end by 6 bases, with 17 bases between. This CDR3 reads CASSLYQGTPPNEQFF. The DNA of the CDR3 is TGTGCCAGCAGCTTATATCAGGGGACTCCCCCCAATGAGCAGTTCTTC.

The chain recombines TRBV5-1 with TRBJ1-4; 10 bases map to TRBD1. CDR1 SGHRS and CDR2 YFSETQ come from the germline V gene. The CDR3 covers 20 residues. Losses at the gene ends were 1 base for V and 6 bases for J; bases not matched to a gene: 18. Here the CDR3 reads CASSLRTFGTGVVVDEKLFF. The CDR3 nucleotides are TGCGCCAGCAGCTTGAGGACCTTCGGGACAGGGGTCGTCGTGGATGAAAAACTGTTTTTT. The variable domain in full, with the rest retrieved from reference TRBV5-1 and TRBJ1-4, is KAGVTQTPRYLIKTRGQQVTLSCSPISGHRSVSWYQQTPGQGLQFLFEYFSETQRNKGNFPGRFSGRQFSNSRSEMNVSTLELGDSALYLCASSLRTFGTGVVVDEKLFFGSGTQLSVL.

The V and J genes are TRBV12-3 or TRBV12-4 and TRBJ2-5, with TRBD2 matching over 10 bases. This CDR3 is 15 amino acids long. Trimming at V came to 4 bases and at J to 2 bases, leaving 4 bases not matched to a gene. For the CDR3, the DNA is TGTGCCAGCAGTTCCGGAGCGGGAGGGCAAGAGACCCAGTACTTC. This gives the protein CASSSGAGGQETQYF.

A few counts support this clonotype. This rearrangement joins TRBV27 to TRBJ1-6; D not certain. V was shortened by 5 bases and J by 0 bases, with 20 bases between the two germline ends. Germline V lookup: CDR1 MNHEY, CDR2 SMNVEV (reference sequence). The CDR3 runs 19 residues. CDR3 sequence reads: CASSHSGVLLRSYNSPLHF. The CDR3, as DNA: TGTGCCAGCAGTCACTCAGGAGTCCTCCTTCGCTCCTATAATTCACCCCTCCACTTT.

The V gene is TRBV12-3 or TRBV12-4, the J gene TRBJ1-5, with 7 bases identical to TRBD1. V lost 8 bases to trimming and J lost 2 bases; unmatched junction nucleotides: 12. This CDR3 is 16 amino acids long. The CDR3 region has the DNA TGTGCCAGCGCGAAACAAAGGGGGACAGGCAATCAGCCCCAGCATTTT. Encoded protein: CASAKQRGTGNQPQHF.

Comments on this clonotype: This CDR3 is missing its conserved last phenylalanine or tryptophan, likely due to a read error. This chain joins TRBV2 and TRBJ2-5, with D maybe TRBD1 (5 bases). The germline V gene has CDR1 SNHLY and CDR2 FYNNEI. This CDR3 has 13 residues. V lost 6 bases and J lost 1, with 9 bases in between. The CDR3 DNA reads as TGTGCCAGCAGAAGACAGCCCCAAGAGACCCAGTACCTC. This codes for CASRRQPQETQYL.

In this sample, this clonotype turned up once. V gene TRBV10-3 combines with J gene TRBJ1-2; TRBD1 might be the D (5 bases). CDR1 ENHRY and CDR2 SYGVKD come from the germline V gene. The CDR3 is 13 residues long. V lost 6 bases, J lost 2 bases, and 10 bases lay in between. The CDR3 spells CAIRAGRNYGYTF. The CDR3 nucleotides read TGTGCCATCAGGGCAGGGAGGAACTATGGCTACACCTTC.

The chain couples TRBV6-1 to TRBJ1-1, with TRBD1 as a possible D gene (5 bases). Germline-derived CDR1 and CDR2 are MNHNS and SASEGT. Trimming cost V 5 bases and J 6 bases, with 22 bases left between them. There are 16 residues in the CDR3. The CDR3 DNA is TGTGCCAGCAGTCCAAAACTTTCGACGGGGCGATCTGAAGCTTTCTTT. This codes for CASSPKLSTGRSEAFF.